The 17 T cell receptor beta chains presented below share a single source sample, sequenced in a study of CD8 T cells in ankylosing spondylitis. General observations from the study: Within ankylosing spondylitis blood, a TCR beta motif made up of eight highly homologous variants appeared to be characteristic.

Their target antigens are unknown. From the 5' RACE reads, TCRdb called clonotypes with MiXCR, one entry per CDR3 protein. This sample yields roughly 700,000 distinct CDR3 sequences, of which 19% are seen a single time; over 15% belongs to the top ten. Material for sequencing was blood, either unsorted or a sorted T cell fraction (not recorded which). Receptors were obtained from a male donor with ankylosing spondylitis.

J is TRBJ2-7 and V is TRBV7-2; tentative D call: TRBD1 (7 bases). V lost 0 bases to trimming and J lost 2 bases, with 17 bases between them. CDR1 is SGHTA and CDR2 is FQGNSA in the germline V gene. The CDR3 consists of 17 residues. The DNA for the CDR3 is TGTGCCAGCAGCTTAGCGTCAGGGGGGCAGGTCACCTACGAGCAGTACTTC. It translates to CASSLASGGQVTYEQYF.

The gene calls are TRBV10-3 and TRBJ2-7; TRBD2 agrees at 7 bases. CDR3 size: 16 residues. J lost 3 bases, V lost 0 bases, and 8 bases had no gene match. Germline assignment: CDR1 ENHRY and CDR2 SYGVKD. This chain's CDR3 is CAISESRGLSYYEQYF. The CDR3 DNA reads as TGTGCCATCAGTGAGTCTAGGGGACTATCATACTACGAGCAGTACTTC.

The rearrangement uses TRBV4-1 and TRBJ1-2; D gene uncertain. The CDR3 sequence is 18 residues long. Germline V gives CDR1 MGHRA, CDR2 YSYEKL. With 0 bases removed from V and 2 bases from J, the gap between germline ends came to 19 bases. The DNA of the CDR3 is TGCGCCAGCAGCCAAGAAAAGGGCATCCAGGAGAAGAACTATGGCTACACCTTC. Translating it yields CASSQEKGIQEKNYGYTF.

Only a few counts were recorded for this clonotype. V gene TRBV5-1 combines with J gene TRBJ2-1; 10 nucleotides align to TRBD1. Losses at the gene ends were 3 bases for V and 9 bases for J; bases not matched to a gene: 9. The CDR3 is 15 residues long. Germline loops: CDR1 SGHRS, CDR2 YFSETQ. The CDR3 sequence is CASSSRQGAPSEQFF. In nucleotides, the CDR3 is TGCGCCAGCAGCTCCAGACAGGGGGCGCCGTCTGAGCAGTTCTTC.

The chain carries TRBV12-3 or TRBV12-4 and TRBJ2-3; perhaps TRBD2 as D (5 bases). This CDR3 contains 16 residues. Between the trimmed V and J ends, which lost 1 base and 0 bases, there was a span of 11 bases. In DNA, the CDR3 is TGTGCCAGCAGTTTAGATGGACTCTCTAGCACAGATACGCAGTATTTT. Translating gives CASSLDGLSSTDTQYF.

This clonotype was found a few times. The chain employs TRBV7-8 and TRBJ2-1; D perhaps matches TRBD1 (5 bases). The CDR3 runs 14 residues. Per the germline V gene, CDR1 is SGHVS and CDR2 is FQNEAQ. Trimming took off 3 bases at V and 6 bases at J, with 12 bases between the two ends. The CDR3 loop is CASSFPAGPNEQFF. DNA of the CDR3: TGTGCCAGCAGCTTCCCCGCAGGGCCCAATGAGCAGTTCTTC.

This clonotype was seen only a few times. The J gene is TRBJ2-5, the V gene TRBV6-2 or TRBV6-3; D is perhaps TRBD2 (6 bases). CDR3 length equals 14 residues. Germline V CDR1 and CDR2: MNHEY, SVGEGT. The V end was cut by 4 bases, the J end by 5 bases, with 14 bases between. The CDR3 is CASSFGGSGETQYF. The CDR3 DNA reads as TGTGCCAGCAGTTTCGGAGGGAGCGGGGAGACCCAGTACTTC.

V and J are TRBV12-3 or TRBV12-4 and TRBJ2-7; 7 bases fit TRBD2. V trimming: 5 bases; J trimming: 6 bases; junction bases outside the gene matches: 7. The CDR3 spans 13 residues. CDR3 nucleotide sequence: TGTGCCAGCAGTCTGGGGGGGGAGGCCGAGCAGTACTTC. As protein: CASSLGGEAEQYF.

This clonotype was detected a few times. The gene calls are TRBV4-1 and TRBJ2-5; perhaps TRBD1 as D (6 bases). Germline CDR1 and CDR2: MGHRA and YSYEKL. The V and J ends lost 1 base and 5 bases respectively, with 14 bases between them. This CDR3 contains 15 residues. The CDR3 DNA follows: TGCGCCAGCAGCCAAGTGTTAGCGAGGGGGGAGACCCAGTACTTC. Translating it yields CASSQVLARGETQYF.

This clonotype has only a few counts. V is TRBV5-5 and J is TRBJ2-2, with TRBD2 matching over 13 bases. The germline CDR1 and CDR2 sequences are SGHKS and YYEKEE (reference sequence). CDR3 size: 16 residues. The trim removed 4 bases at V and 8 bases at J, leaving 8 bases unmatched. The DNA for the CDR3 is TGTGCCAGCAGCCGCACTAGCGGGGGGGCGTTTGGGGAGCTGTTTTTT. This translates into CASSRTSGGAFGELFF.

The chain joins TRBV12-3 or TRBV12-4 to TRBJ2-5, with TRBD2 matching over 9 bases. The J segment lost 5 bases and the V segment lost 1 base, leaving 8 bases of the junction unmatched. The CDR3 loop spans 16 amino acids. The CDR3 region is CASSLDGSGGEETQYF. The CDR3 region has the DNA TGTGCCAGCAGTTTAGACGGTAGCGGGGGTGAGGAGACCCAGTACTTC.

The J gene is TRBJ2-7, the V gene TRBV4-1; D might be TRBD1 (5 bases). Germline V gene data show CDR1 as MGHRA and CDR2 as YSYEKL. The ends were cut back, 0 bases at V and 2 bases at J, with 17 bases in the middle. This CDR3 is built from 17 residues. The CDR3: CASSQDLSLEGAYEQYF. CDR3 nucleotides: TGCGCCAGCAGCCAAGATTTGTCTCTAGAAGGGGCCTACGAGCAGTACTTC.

This clonotype was found a few times. V is TRBV29-1 and J is TRBJ1-1; 10 nucleotides match TRBD1. Germline V gene lookup returns CDR1 SQVTM and CDR2 ANQGSEA. V was pared by 6 bases and J by 8 bases, with 9 bases of the junction left unmatched. The CDR3 contains 13 residues. CDR3 sequence (DNA): TGCAGCGTGGCCGGGACAGGGGTCCCCGAAGCTTTCTTT. Protein sequence: CSVAGTGVPEAFF.

The chain employs TRBV7-6 and TRBJ1-1; a possible D gene is TRBD1 (6 bases). Trimming took 1 base from V and 7 from J, leaving 16 bases between them. CDR1 SGHVS and CDR2 FNYEAQ come from the germline V gene. The CDR3 length is 15 residues. The CDR3 loop reads CASSLGGGGSLEAFF. The CDR3 DNA is TGTGCCAGCAGCTTAGGTGGAGGGGGGTCTCTTGAAGCTTTCTTT.

This clonotype was seen a few times. This chain uses TRBV2 with TRBJ2-5, with TRBD1 matching over 7 bases. Germline assignment: CDR1 SNHLY and CDR2 FYNNEI. The V and J ends lost 7 bases and 0 bases, in that order; junction bases with no gene match: 5. CDR3 length: 14 amino acids. CDR3 sequence: CASKRDSHQETQYF. As DNA, the CDR3 is TGTGCCAGCAAGAGGGACAGTCACCAAGAGACCCAGTACTTC.

This clonotype was detected only a few times. The chain recombines TRBV6-6 with TRBJ2-2; no clear D. Germline V CDR1 and CDR2: MNHNY, SVGAGI (reference sequence). The CDR3 spans 12 residues. The CDR3 DNA is TGTGCAGTTAGGGTAGGGACCGGGGAGCTGTTTTTT. This translates into CAVRVGTGELFF.

The sample holds a few counts of this clonotype. For the CDR3, the DNA is TGCAGTGCTAGGAGGGGGGGGAGCATCGAGCAGTACTTC. Protein product: CSARRGGSIEQYF. This rearrangement joins TRBV20-1 to TRBJ2-7; possible D gene TRBD2, 7 bases. V gave up 3 bases and J gave up 6 bases, with 15 bases separating them. CDR1 is DFQATT, CDR2 SNEGSKA, per germline (reference sequence). This CDR3 comprises 13 residues.